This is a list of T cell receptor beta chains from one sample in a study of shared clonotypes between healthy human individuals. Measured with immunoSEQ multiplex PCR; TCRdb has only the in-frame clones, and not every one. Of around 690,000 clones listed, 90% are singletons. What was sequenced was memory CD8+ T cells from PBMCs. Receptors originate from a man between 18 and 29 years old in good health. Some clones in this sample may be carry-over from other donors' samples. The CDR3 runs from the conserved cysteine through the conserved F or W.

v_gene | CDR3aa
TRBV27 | CASSQDRGLRQPQHF
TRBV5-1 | CATSHGTGGTDTRYF
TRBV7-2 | CASSSGLVPEQYF
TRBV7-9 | CASSLGADTQYF
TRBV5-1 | CASSLGQGAYEQYF
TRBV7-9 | CASSSGQGAYEQYF
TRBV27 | CASSPNTGELFF
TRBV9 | CASSVYPRGQNEQFF
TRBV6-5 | CASSQTSGRAGEQFF
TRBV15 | CATSRHRDTLYEQYF
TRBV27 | CATTKGTRINEQFF
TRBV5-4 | CASSLFSDTQYF
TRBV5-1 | CASSSLSRRSADTQYF
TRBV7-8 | CASSRMGPSPPETQYF
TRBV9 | CASSVVGSGTYNEQFF
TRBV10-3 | CAISESGTVGPITGELFF
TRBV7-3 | CASSRGEEQGACTEAFF
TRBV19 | CASSIDGGSGQPQHF
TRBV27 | CASSFIGGFNEQFF
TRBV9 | CASSVGGDNEKLFF
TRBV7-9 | CASSLGYSEQFF
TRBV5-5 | CASSKPGQGRGYTF
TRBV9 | CASSVAGVLLDTQYF
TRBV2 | CASSEEGLIAPTDTQYF
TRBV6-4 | CASTARGGVGGANVLTF
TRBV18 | CASSPSRGGSYEQYF
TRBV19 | CATALQGNTEAFF
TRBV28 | CASSTGGPTEAFF
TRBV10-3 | CAISESTGTNYGYTF
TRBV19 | CASTTSGMDEQFF
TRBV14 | CASSHHPGSGANVLTF
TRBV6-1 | CASSDDRGRTEAFF
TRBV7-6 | CASSLEGGRTSGNTIYF
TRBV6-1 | CASRGAGTSSF
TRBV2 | CASSEGGGASYEQYF
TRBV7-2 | CASSPPRGILRRDTQYF
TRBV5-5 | CASSFPTGSYVETQYF
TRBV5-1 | CASSLGSSYEQYF
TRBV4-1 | CASSHGTEISDTQYF
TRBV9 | CASSALGQGLNYGYTF
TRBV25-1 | CASSEPSPRNTDTQYF
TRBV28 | CASSLGGYEQYF
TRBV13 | CASSPGRTLGDTQYF
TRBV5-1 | CASSTPGLGLQETQYF
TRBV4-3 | CASSQDLRDWYTF
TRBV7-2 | CASSLDFPSSYNEQFF
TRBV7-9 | CASSLTAGGPRDEQFF